The 20 T cell receptor beta chains below all came from one sample that was sequenced in a study of shared clonotypes between healthy human individuals. Sequencing was performed with immunoSEQ multiplex PCR; in TCRdb, only in-frame clones are kept and a portion is missing. This table holds around 2,000,000 clones, roughly 95% found once. The sequencing sample was made of naive CD4+ T cells sorted from blood. Subset in this sample: CD45RA+ positively selected. All receptors come from a man in his late teens or twenties in good health.

This clone was detected once. The V and J genes are TRBV9 and TRBJ1-2; TRBD1 is a possible D gene (5 bases). The CDR3 covers 15 residues. Germline V gives CDR1 SGDLS, CDR2 YYNGEE. The V end lost 0 bases, the J end lost 12 bases, and 21 bases lay between the germline ends. In DNA form, the CDR3 reads TGTGCCAGCAGCGTAGACGGAGGGGTGGATGTCATACACACCTTC. Translated, it gives CASSVDGGVDVIHTF. Supplemented by reference TRBV9 and TRBJ1-2, the full variable domain reads DSGVTQTPKHLITATGQRVTLRCSPRSGDLSVYWYQQSLDQGLQFLIQYYNGEERAKGNILERFSAQQFPDLHSELNLSSLELGDSALYFCASSVDGGVDVIHTFGSGTRLTVV.

The chain couples TRBV6-1 to TRBJ2-1; TRBD2 matches at 12 bases. V gave up 8 bases and J gave up 4 bases; unmatched junction bases: 6. Germline assignment: CDR1 MNHNS and CDR2 SASEGT. The CDR3 sequence is 15 residues long. Here the CDR3 reads CASDGTSGRYNEQFF. CDR3 DNA sequence: TGTGCCAGCGACGGGACTAGCGGGCGGTACAATGAGCAGTTCTTC.

This chain connects TRBV6-6 to TRBJ1-2, with a weak D call TRBD1 (5 bases). The CDR3 loop spans 14 amino acids. Looked up from germline, CDR1 is MNHNY and CDR2 is SVGAGI (reference sequence). Trimming took off 5 bases at V and 2 bases at J, with 12 bases between the two ends. The CDR3 bases are TGTGCCAGCAGTGGCCACGGGGGGAACTATGGCTACACCTTC. This gives the protein CASSGHGGNYGYTF.

The chain's CDR3 is CASSLALITPLGYGYTF. DNA for the CDR3: TGTGCCAGCAGCTTGGCCTTAATCACCCCACTGGGCTATGGCTACACCTTC. This sequence joins TRBV5-5 and TRBJ1-2; D gene ambiguous. Trimming cost V 0 bases and J 4 bases, with 19 bases left between them. Germline V gene sequence: CDR1 SGHKS, CDR2 YYEKEE (reference sequence). CDR3 length: 17 amino acids. The complete variable domain, with remaining parts taken from reference TRBV5-5 and TRBJ1-2, reads DAGVTQSPTHLIKTRGQQVTLRCSPISGHKSVSWYQQVLGQGPQFIFQYYEKEERGRGNFPDRFSARQFPNYSSELNVNALLLGDSALYLCASSLALITPLGYGYTFGSGTRLTVV.

V is TRBV29-1 and J is TRBJ2-3, with 11 nucleotides matching TRBD2. Germline assignment: CDR1 SQVTM and CDR2 ANQGSEA. After removal of 1 base from V and 1 base from J, the junction contained 1 base not matched to a gene. The CDR3 is 15 amino acids. Here the CDR3 reads CSVEALAGGTDTQYF. The CDR3 bases are TGCAGCGTTGAAGCACTAGCGGGAGGCACAGATACGCAGTATTTT.

The chain combines TRBV4-2 with TRBJ1-1; D is possibly TRBD1 (5 bases). Trimming took off 4 bases at V and 5 bases at J, with 11 bases between the two ends. The CDR3 contains 13 residues. Per the germline V gene, CDR1 is LGHNA and CDR2 is YNFKEQ. The CDR3: CASSRDLGTEAFF. The CDR3 coding sequence is TGTGCCAGCAGCCGGGACCTGGGGACTGAAGCTTTCTTT.

The chain employs TRBV28 and TRBJ1-1; D might be TRBD1 (5 bases). V was pared by 11 bases and J by 1 base, with 11 bases between. Germline CDR1 reads MDHEN; CDR2 reads SYDVKM. CDR3 length equals 12 residues. The CDR3 bases are TGTGCCGCCGATGGGGGGAACACTGAAGCTTTCTTT. Its translation is CAADGGNTEAFF.

The gene calls are TRBV18 and TRBJ1-5; D might be TRBD1 (6 bases). CDR3 length: 14 residues. Trimming took off 6 bases at V and 6 bases at J, with 15 bases between the two ends. Germline CDR1 reads KGHSH; CDR2 reads LQKENI. In nucleotides, the CDR3 is TGTGCCAGCTCCAAGGGGGGGGGAGTTCAGCCCCAGCATTTT. Its protein is CASSKGGGVQPQHF.

Written as DNA, the CDR3 is TGTGCCAGCAGCCAAAGGACGGCAGAGACCCAGTACTTC. Its protein is CASSQRTAETQYF. The J gene is TRBJ2-5, the V gene TRBV7-2, with D unresolved. Germline assignment: CDR1 SGHTA and CDR2 FQGNSA. Deletions cut 5 bases from V and 4 bases from J, with 11 bases between. The CDR3 length is 13 residues.

This clone was recorded many times. J is TRBJ2-7 and V is TRBV18; 7 positions match TRBD1. V shed 2 bases and J 5 bases; nucleotides not matched to a gene: 6. There are 14 residues in the CDR3. The germline gives CDR1 KGHSH, CDR2 LQKENI. CDR3 loop: CASSPGQEANEQYF. As DNA, the CDR3 is TGTGCCAGCTCACCAGGACAGGAGGCTAACGAGCAGTACTTC.

The gene calls are TRBV11-2 and TRBJ2-1; 8 bases align to TRBD1. This CDR3 is 15 amino acids long. V dropped 6 bases and J dropped 2; count of bases not matched to a gene: 6. Germline values: CDR1 SGHAT, CDR2 FQNNGV. The CDR3 is CASRYGQGTYNEQFF. The DNA of the CDR3 is TGTGCCAGCAGGTACGGACAGGGAACCTACAATGAGCAGTTCTTC.

The chain recombines TRBV7-2 with TRBJ2-7; 14 nucleotides agree with TRBD2. Looked up from germline, CDR1 is SGHTA and CDR2 is FQGNSA. CDR3 size: 16 residues. The trim removed 3 bases at V and 7 bases at J, leaving 8 bases unmatched. CDR3 DNA sequence: TGTGCCAGCAGCTTGTCCGGGACTAGCGGGAGCTGGGAGCAGTACTTC. Translation gives CASSLSGTSGSWEQYF. Complete variable domain (other parts from reference TRBV7-2 and TRBJ2-7): GAGVSQSPSNKVTEKGKDVELRCDPISGHTALYWYRQSLGQGLEFLIYFQGNSAPDKSGLPSDRFSAERTGGSVSTLTIQRTQQEDSAVYLCASSLSGTSGSWEQYFGPGTRLTVT.

The chain joins TRBV4-1 to TRBJ2-7, with 8 bases lining up with TRBD1. This CDR3 has 15 residues. CDR1 is MGHRA and CDR2 is YSYEKL in the germline V gene. J gave up 1 base and V 0 bases, and 2 bases lay outside the gene matches. CDR3: CASSQEDRASYEQYF. DNA for the CDR3: TGCGCCAGCAGCCAAGAGGACAGGGCATCCTACGAGCAGTACTTC.

On this clone: The same CDR3 arises from other DNA sequences in this sample as well. The chain couples TRBV10-3 to TRBJ2-7; 11 nucleotides agree with TRBD2. CDR1 is ENHRY and CDR2 is SYGVKD in the germline V gene. The V and J ends lost 4 bases and 4 bases, in that order; junction bases with no gene match: 3. This CDR3 has 14 amino acids. CDR3 nucleotide sequence: TGTGCCATCAGTGGTCTAGCGGGAGGTTACGAGCAGTACTTC. Its translation is CAISGLAGGYEQYF.

For this clone: Other DNA sequences within the sample encode an identical CDR3. The genes are TRBV9 and TRBJ2-3; 12 nucleotides align to TRBD2. The CDR3 runs 16 residues. J lost 3 bases, V lost 4 bases, and 6 bases had no gene match. Germline CDR1 and CDR2: SGDLS and YYNGEE. The CDR3: CASSPGLAGSTDTQYF. Here the CDR3 DNA reads TGTGCCAGCAGCCCCGGACTAGCGGGGTCGACAGATACGCAGTATTTT.

This chain joins TRBV7-8 and TRBJ1-4; D unclear. This CDR3 is built from 16 residues. V lost 0 bases and J lost 4, with 12 bases in between. Per the germline V gene, CDR1 is SGHVS and CDR2 is FQNEAQ. DNA of the CDR3: TGTGCCAGCAGCTTAGCATTTACGGACCGTAATGAAAAACTGTTTTTT. Protein: CASSLAFTDRNEKLFF. The entire variable domain, with the rest obtained from reference TRBV7-8 and TRBJ1-4, is as follows: GAGVSQSPRYKVAKRGQDVALRCDPISGHVSLFWYQQALGQGPEFLTYFQNEAQLDKSGLPSDRFFAERPEGSVSTLKIQRTQQEDSAVYLCASSLAFTDRNEKLFFGSGTQLSVL.

The rearrangement links TRBV5-1 to TRBJ2-6; the match to TRBD1 covers 7 bases. Germline V gives CDR1 SGHRS, CDR2 YFSETQ. CDR3 length: 15 amino acids. The V and J ends lost 4 bases and 4 bases, in that order; junction bases with no gene match: 5. The CDR3 region is CASSPDRVGANVLTF. DNA of the CDR3: TGCGCCAGCAGCCCTGACAGGGTAGGGGCCAACGTCCTGACTTTC.

The V gene is TRBV7-3, the J gene TRBJ1-3; D not certain. Trimming took 5 bases from V and 0 from J, leaving 8 bases between them. This CDR3 comprises 14 residues. The germline V gene encodes CDR1 SGHTA and CDR2 FQGTGA. The CDR3 region has the DNA TGTGCCAGCAGCCAGGACGGCTCTGGAAACACCATATATTTT. Protein sequence: CASSQDGSGNTIYF.

This sequence joins TRBV28 and TRBJ1-3; D is uncertain. This CDR3 has 12 amino acids. The germline V and J ends were trimmed by 8 bases and 5 bases, with 10 bases remaining between them. Germline CDR1 and CDR2: MDHEN and SYDVKM. The CDR3 coding sequence is TGTGCCAGCCGACAACGGAGAAACACCATATATTTT. It encodes CASRQRRNTIYF.

The chain links TRBV20-1 to TRBJ1-1, with D unclear. CDR3 size: 11 residues. V gave up 0 bases and J gave up 8 bases, with 7 bases separating them. Germline CDR1 reads DFQATT; CDR2 reads SNEGSKA (reference sequence). The CDR3 reads CSARESKEAFF. The DNA for the CDR3 is TGCAGTGCTAGAGAGTCTAAGGAAGCTTTCTTT.